Listed below are T cell receptor beta chains from one sample, sequenced in a study of shared clonotypes between healthy human individuals. Assay used: immunoSEQ multiplex PCR; TCRdb lists only in-frame clones, some missing. The table shows 2 million to 2.5 million clones, with approximately 95% occurring only once. Sequencing was carried out using naive CD4+ T cells from PBMCs. All receptors derive from a young man in good health. Some clones in this sample may be carry-over from other donors' samples. Each CDR3 is given with its conserved first and last residue. Some rows mark clone size as missing; the rest say once, few, many or name a class of expanded clone.

14 | . | TRBV7-9 | CAGGLAGATDTQYF
18 | . | TRBV27 | CASSLRGQGWYPGNTIYF
16 | . | TRBV11-2 | CASSLTSRTPNTEAFF
17 | . | TRBV5-8 | CASSLVYLSGRAGEQFF
15 | . | TRBV7-8 | CASSLAGGSTETQYF
13 | . | TRBV28 | CASRTGTFYGYTF
15 | . | TRBV18 | CASSPGQGFRYGYTF
15 | once | TRBV7-9 | CASSLGSGQGETQYF
13 | . | TRBV5-4 | CASSSTPAETQYF
14 | . | TRBV5-1 | CASSLGVHTDTQYF
15 | . | TRBV2 | CASSLAASSYNEQFF
16 | . | TRBV10-3 | CATNPRDRDMNTEAFF
15 | . | TRBV18 | CASSPLGGTNEKLFF
12 | . | TRBV27 | CASSLNGYEQFF
13 | . | TRBV5-8 | CASSPGTAYGYTF
12 | . | TRBV29-1 | CSVGERYYEQYF
15 | . | TRBV6-1 | CASSEGPGQGHGYTF
12 | . | TRBV29-1 | CSVGPLGIEQFF
17 | . | TRBV28 | CASSLGPWGTNTGELFF
13 | few | TRBV10-3 | CAGGPDLNTEAFF